This T cell receptor beta chain was recovered during a study of cytomegalovirus exposure and HLA in healthy donors. Study-wide results and limits: A later analysis linked a missense variant in DCLRE1C to the trimming of TCR beta V and J genes.

Points on this clone: As yet, its antigen is unknown.

V lost 1 base to trimming and J lost 9 bases; unmatched junction nucleotides: 3. CDR3 length: 14 residues. CDR1 is SGHVS and CDR2 is FQNEAQ in the germline V gene. PCR amplification relied on 60 Vbeta primers (plus 13 Jbeta primers). Assay used: immunoSEQ multiplex PCR; TCRdb lists only in-frame clones, some missing. The table lists about 150,000 clones, around four fifths of them singletons, with more than 1.5% in the top ten. The rearrangement joins TRBV7-8 to TRBJ1-6; TRBD1 matches 7 bases. The receptor comes from a man younger than 35 in good health and CMV-seronegative. Sequenced sample: PBMCs. CDR3 in DNA: TGTGCCAGCAGCTTAGGCCAGGGGGGTTCACCCCTCCACTTT. Protein sequence: CASSLGQGGSPLHF.